This entry features one TCR beta chain sequence. Germline-derived CDR1 and CDR2 are MNHEY and SMNVEV (reference sequence). The CDR3 is 19 residues long. V was pared by 5 bases and J by 1 base, with 17 bases of the junction left unmatched. The sample is drawn from a study of blood T cell repertoires in COVID-19. Study summary: COVID-19 samples from acute and convalescent phases originated in the United States, Italy and Spain. The analysed material was cDNA or gDNA that came from T cells, B-cell-depleted T cells, or PBMCs.

As originally analysed: Reference gene primers were amplified, and this amplification served to estimate nucleated cell counts. Only in-frame clones appear in the TCRdb table, and some are missing; sequencing was by immunoSEQ multiplex PCR. That table gives V, J and clone size, and the DNA gave D and trimming. This sample yields nearly 300,000 clones, of which approximately 88% are seen a single time; roughly 1.5% belongs to the top ten. The chain couples TRBV27 to TRBJ1-5; 7 bases line up with TRBD1. The sequencing sample was made of peripheral blood. The TCR sequence derives from a human donor with COVID-19, enrolled during active disease. The donor label of this sample is uncertain. As DNA, the CDR3 is TGTGCCAGCAGTCGAGCCTTCGACAGGGTCTATAGGAGCAATCAGCCCCAGCATTTT. It encodes CASSRAFDRVYRSNQPQHF.